The rows below give T cell receptor beta chains drawn from one sample of a study of cytomegalovirus exposure and HLA in healthy donors. TCRdb keeps only in-frame clones here, not all; method: immunoSEQ multiplex PCR. Of roughly 270,000 clones in the sample, roughly 90% were seen once. Sequencing was carried out using PBMCs. The receptors shown here come from a woman younger than 30 in good health and CMV-seronegative. Both conserved end residues are part of each CDR3. Fields, in order: CDR3 length, D gene, V gene, clone size, J gene, CDR3 protein, CDR3 DNA. D genes are given only for firm matches. Clone size, where shown, is once, few, many, or a class for clones that have expanded.

length: 15
D: NA
V: TRBV6-6
size: NA
J: TRBJ2-1
CDR3: CASSGSSGVRDEQFF
DNA: TGTGCCAGCAGCGGATCCTCAGGGGTTCGGGATGAGCAGTTCTTC

length: 15
D: TRBD2
V: TRBV18
size: few
J: TRBJ2-7
CDR3: CASSPTSGNLYEQYF
DNA: TGTGCCAGCTCCCCGACTAGCGGCAACCTCTACGAGCAGTACTTC

length: 13
D: NA
V: TRBV5-6
size: few
J: TRBJ1-5
CDR3: CASSSGRYQPQHF
DNA: TGTGCCAGCAGCTCGGGAAGATATCAGCCCCAGCATTTT

length: 19
D: TRBD1
V: TRBV11-3
size: NA
J: TRBJ1-5
CDR3: CASSLEDRVDSDGNQPQHF
DNA: TGTGCCAGCAGCTTAGAGGACAGGGTAGATTCCGACGGCAATCAGCCCCAGCATTTT

length: 17
D: TRBD2
V: TRBV4-2
size: NA
J: TRBJ2-1
CDR3: CASSQDRAGGPSNEQFF
DNA: TGTGCCAGCAGCCAAGATCGAGCGGGAGGCCCCTCCAATGAGCAGTTCTTC

length: 12
D: NA
V: TRBV11-2
size: NA
J: TRBJ2-7
CDR3: CASSPLDYEQYF
DNA: TGTGCCAGCAGCCCTCTAGACTACGAGCAGTACTTC

length: 18
D: TRBD2
V: TRBV13
size: NA
J: TRBJ2-3
CDR3: CASSLGLAVPLSTDTQYF
DNA: TGTGCCAGCAGCTTGGGACTAGCGGTTCCCCTAAGCACAGATACGCAGTATTTT

length: 13
D: NA
V: TRBV10-1
size: NA
J: TRBJ2-7
CDR3: CASSEDISYEQYF
DNA: TGCGCCAGCAGTGAGGACATCTCCTACGAGCAGTACTTC

length: 11
D: NA
V: TRBV28
size: NA
J: TRBJ2-7
CDR3: CASSLSDEQYF
DNA: TGTGCCAGCAGTTTATCTGACGAGCAGTACTTC

length: 15
D: TRBD2
V: TRBV27
size: NA
J: TRBJ2-5
CDR3: CASSFRTSGTGTQYF
DNA: TGTGCCAGCAGTTTTAGGACTAGCGGGACGGGGACCCAGTACTTC

length: 15
D: TRBD1
V: TRBV5-8
size: NA
J: TRBJ2-7
CDR3: CASSGSRDRTYEQYF
DNA: TGTGCCAGCAGCGGCTCCCGGGACAGGACCTACGAGCAGTACTTC

length: 16
D: TRBD1
V: TRBV5-1
size: NA
J: TRBJ1-2
CDR3: CASSFEVRTGRYGYTF
DNA: TGCGCCAGCAGCTTCGAAGTAAGGACAGGGCGTTATGGCTACACCTTC

length: 13
D: NA
V: TRBV29-1
size: NA
J: TRBJ2-1
CDR3: CSVVIIQAAEQFF
DNA: TGCAGCGTTGTGATTATTCAGGCTGCGGAGCAGTTCTTC

length: 14
D: NA
V: TRBV6-5
size: NA
J: TRBJ1-3
CDR3: CATQQEQAGNTIYF
DNA: TGTGCCACCCAACAGGAGCAGGCTGGAAACACCATATATTTT

length: 13
D: NA
V: TRBV11-1
size: NA
J: TRBJ1-5
CDR3: CASSPGSNQPQHF
DNA: TGTGCCAGCAGCCCGGGGTCGAATCAGCCCCAGCATTTT

length: 15
D: TRBD1
V: TRBV6-1
size: NA
J: TRBJ2-1
CDR3: CASSEEDRGYNEQFF
DNA: TGTGCCAGCAGTGAAGAAGACAGGGGATACAATGAGCAGTTCTTC

length: 15
D: TRBD2
V: TRBV6-4
size: few
J: TRBJ2-3
CDR3: CASSKLAGNTDTQYF
DNA: TGTGCCAGCAGCAAACTAGCGGGAAACACAGATACGCAGTATTTT

length: 16
D: TRBD1
V: TRBV5-6
size: NA
J: TRBJ1-2
CDR3: CASSPLGDRGEDGYTF
DNA: TGTGCCAGCAGCCCCCTAGGGGACAGGGGAGAAGATGGCTACACCTTC

length: 13
D: TRBD1
V: TRBV6-5
size: NA
J: TRBJ1-2
CDR3: CASSSTGDYGYTF
DNA: TGTGCCAGCAGTTCGACAGGGGACTATGGCTACACCTTC

length: 14
D: TRBD2
V: TRBV11-2
size: NA
J: TRBJ2-1
CDR3: CASSILAGGNEQFF
DNA: TGTGCCAGCAGCATTTTAGCGGGAGGGAATGAGCAGTTCTTC

length: 18
D: NA
V: TRBV5-3
size: NA
J: TRBJ2-1
CDR3: CARSRSPDYRSSYNEQFF
DNA: TGTGCCAGAAGCCGCTCCCCCGATTACAGGAGCTCCTACAATGAGCAGTTCTTC

length: 13
D: NA
V: TRBV14
size: once
J: TRBJ1-1
CDR3: CASQTGLNTEAFF
DNA: TGTGCCAGTCAAACAGGACTGAACACTGAAGCTTTCTTT

length: 15
D: NA
V: TRBV15
size: NA
J: TRBJ1-4
CDR3: CATSSRAEIAEKLFF
DNA: TGTGCCACCAGCTCTCGAGCGGAGATTGCGGAAAAACTGTTTTTT

length: 18
D: TRBD1
V: TRBV6-4
size: NA
J: TRBJ2-4
CDR3: CASSGTRRRDRGRHIQYF
DNA: TGTGCCAGCAGTGGGACGAGGAGGAGGGACAGGGGGCGGCACATTCAGTACTTC

length: 16
D: TRBD2
V: TRBV7-9
size: NA
J: TRBJ2-1
CDR3: CASSPTPLAGNNEQFF
DNA: TGTGCCAGCAGCCCAACCCCACTAGCGGGGAACAATGAGCAGTTCTTC

length: 13
D: NA
V: TRBV28
size: many
J: TRBJ2-2
CDR3: CASTSGYTGELFF
DNA: TGTGCCAGCACGTCGGGGTACACCGGGGAGCTGTTTTTT

length: 14
D: NA
V: TRBV10-3
size: once
J: TRBJ1-1
CDR3: CAIRERTENTEAFF
DNA: TGTGCCATCAGAGAACGGACAGAGAACACTGAAGCTTTCTTT

length: 12
D: NA
V: TRBV18
size: NA
J: TRBJ2-1
CDR3: CASSPPGSEQFF
DNA: TGTGCCAGCTCACCACCGGGTAGCGAGCAGTTCTTC

length: 15
D: NA
V: TRBV27
size: once
J: TRBJ2-7
CDR3: CASSFEGEGPYEQYF
DNA: TGTGCCAGCAGTTTTGAGGGGGAGGGCCCTTACGAGCAGTACTTC

length: 16
D: TRBD2
V: TRBV5-4
size: NA
J: TRBJ2-7
CDR3: CASSYGPGLETYEQYF
DNA: TGTGCCAGCAGCTACGGGCCGGGACTAGAAACCTACGAGCAGTACTTC

length: 16
D: TRBD2
V: TRBV5-4
size: NA
J: TRBJ2-7
CDR3: CASSLGGPSGINEQYF
DNA: TGTGCCAGCAGCTTGGGGGGGCCTAGCGGGATTAACGAGCAGTACTTC

length: 14
D: TRBD1
V: TRBV6-4
size: NA
J: TRBJ1-6
CDR3: CASSEGQEDSPLHF
DNA: TGTGCCAGCAGTGAAGGACAGGAGGATTCACCCCTCCACTTT

length: 14
D: TRBD2
V: TRBV28
size: once
J: TRBJ2-5
CDR3: CASSVSGRRETQYF
DNA: TGTGCCAGCAGCGTAAGCGGGAGGCGCGAGACCCAGTACTTC

length: 16
D: NA
V: TRBV5-1
size: NA
J: TRBJ2-1
CDR3: CASSLASESSYNEQFF
DNA: TGCGCCAGCAGCTTGGCTAGCGAGAGCTCCTACAATGAGCAGTTCTTC

length: 13
D: NA
V: TRBV5-1
size: NA
J: TRBJ2-7
CDR3: CASSLDRDYEQYF
DNA: TGCGCCAGCAGCTTGGACAGGGACTACGAGCAGTACTTC

length: 13
D: NA
V: TRBV18
size: NA
J: TRBJ2-7
CDR3: CASSLGTFREQYF
DNA: TGTGCCAGCTCACTAGGGACTTTTCGCGAGCAGTACTTC

length: 15
D: NA
V: TRBV2
size: NA
J: TRBJ2-3
CDR3: CASRGLGTSTDTQYF
DNA: TGTGCCAGCAGAGGACTCGGTACTAGCACAGATACGCAGTATTTT